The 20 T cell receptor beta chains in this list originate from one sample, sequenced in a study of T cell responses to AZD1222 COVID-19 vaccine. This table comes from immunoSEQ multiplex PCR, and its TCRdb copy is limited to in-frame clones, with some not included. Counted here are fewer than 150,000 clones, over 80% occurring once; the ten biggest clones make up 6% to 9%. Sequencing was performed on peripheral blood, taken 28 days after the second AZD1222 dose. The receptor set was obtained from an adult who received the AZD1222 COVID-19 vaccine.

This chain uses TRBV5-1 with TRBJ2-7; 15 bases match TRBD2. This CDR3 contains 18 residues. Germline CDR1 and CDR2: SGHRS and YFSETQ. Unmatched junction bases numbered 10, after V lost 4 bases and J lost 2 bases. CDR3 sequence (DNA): TGCGCCAGCAGCAGAGGGACTAGCGGGGGGCTTCCCACCTACGAGCAGTACTTC. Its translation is CASSRGTSGGLPTYEQYF.

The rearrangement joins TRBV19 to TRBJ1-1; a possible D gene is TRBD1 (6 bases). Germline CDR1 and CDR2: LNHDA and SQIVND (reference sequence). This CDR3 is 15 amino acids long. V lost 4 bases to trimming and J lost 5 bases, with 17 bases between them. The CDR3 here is CASSSSGGRGTEAFF. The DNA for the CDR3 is TGTGCCAGTAGTAGTTCGGGGGGGCGCGGGACTGAAGCTTTCTTT. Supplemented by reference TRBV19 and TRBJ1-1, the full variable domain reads DGGITQSPKYLFRKEGQNVTLSCEQNLNHDAMYWYRQDPGQGLRLIYYSQIVNDFQKGDIAEGYSVSREKKESFPLTVTSAQKNPTAFYLCASSSSGGRGTEAFFGQGTRLTVV.

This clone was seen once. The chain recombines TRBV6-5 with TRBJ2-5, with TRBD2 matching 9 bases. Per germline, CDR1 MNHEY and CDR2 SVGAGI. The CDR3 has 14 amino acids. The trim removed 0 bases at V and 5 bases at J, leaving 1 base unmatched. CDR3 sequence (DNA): TGTGCCAGCAGTTACTCCGGGACTAGCGAGACCCAGTACTTC. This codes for CASSYSGTSETQYF.

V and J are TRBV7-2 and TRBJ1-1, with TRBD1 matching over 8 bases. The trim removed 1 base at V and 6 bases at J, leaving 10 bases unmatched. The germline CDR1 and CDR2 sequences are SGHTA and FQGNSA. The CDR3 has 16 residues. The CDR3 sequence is CASSLGRGTGRPEAFF. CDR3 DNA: TGTGCCAGCAGCTTAGGAAGGGGGACAGGTAGGCCTGAAGCTTTCTTT.

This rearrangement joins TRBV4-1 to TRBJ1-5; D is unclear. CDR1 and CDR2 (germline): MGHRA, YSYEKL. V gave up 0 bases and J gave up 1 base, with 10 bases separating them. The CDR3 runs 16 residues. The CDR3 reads CASSQEAPSSNQPQHF. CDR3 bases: TGCGCCAGCAGCCAAGAAGCACCTTCGAGCAATCAGCCCCAGCATTTT.

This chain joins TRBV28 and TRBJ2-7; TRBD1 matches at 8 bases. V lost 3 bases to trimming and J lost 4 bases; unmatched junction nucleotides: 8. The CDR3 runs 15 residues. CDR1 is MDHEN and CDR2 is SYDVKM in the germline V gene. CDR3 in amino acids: CASSFRDRLTYEQYF. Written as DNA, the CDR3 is TGTGCCAGCAGTTTTAGGGACAGGCTGACATACGAGCAGTACTTC.

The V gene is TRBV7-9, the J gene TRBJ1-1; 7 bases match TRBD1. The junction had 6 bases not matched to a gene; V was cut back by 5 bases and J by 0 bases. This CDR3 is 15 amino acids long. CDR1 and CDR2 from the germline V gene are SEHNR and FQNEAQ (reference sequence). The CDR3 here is CASSGGTVMNTEAFF. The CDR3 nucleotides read TGTGCCAGCAGCGGAGGGACAGTCATGAACACTGAAGCTTTCTTT.

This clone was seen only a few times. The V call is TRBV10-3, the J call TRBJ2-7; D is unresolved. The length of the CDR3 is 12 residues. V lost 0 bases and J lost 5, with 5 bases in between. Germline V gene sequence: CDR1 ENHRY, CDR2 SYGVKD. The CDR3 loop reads CAISESAHEQYF. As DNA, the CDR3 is TGTGCCATCAGTGAGTCGGCGCACGAGCAGTACTTC.

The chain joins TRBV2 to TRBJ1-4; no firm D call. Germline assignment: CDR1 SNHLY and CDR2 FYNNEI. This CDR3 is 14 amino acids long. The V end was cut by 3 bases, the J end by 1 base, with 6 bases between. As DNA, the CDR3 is TGTGCCAGCAGTGAGATAATAACTAATGAAAAACTGTTTTTT. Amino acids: CASSEIITNEKLFF.

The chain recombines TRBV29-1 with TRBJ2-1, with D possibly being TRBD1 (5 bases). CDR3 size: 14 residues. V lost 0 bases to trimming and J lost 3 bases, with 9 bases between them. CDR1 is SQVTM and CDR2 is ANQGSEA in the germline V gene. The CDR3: CSVEEWGGYNEQFF. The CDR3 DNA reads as TGCAGCGTTGAAGAATGGGGCGGCTACAATGAGCAGTTCTTC.

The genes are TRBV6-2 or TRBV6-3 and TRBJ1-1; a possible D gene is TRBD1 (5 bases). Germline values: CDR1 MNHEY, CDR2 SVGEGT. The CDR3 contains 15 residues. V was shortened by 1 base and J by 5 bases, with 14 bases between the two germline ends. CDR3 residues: CASSYFRGARTEAFF. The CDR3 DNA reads TGTGCCAGCAGTTACTTTCGGGGCGCGAGGACTGAAGCTTTCTTT.

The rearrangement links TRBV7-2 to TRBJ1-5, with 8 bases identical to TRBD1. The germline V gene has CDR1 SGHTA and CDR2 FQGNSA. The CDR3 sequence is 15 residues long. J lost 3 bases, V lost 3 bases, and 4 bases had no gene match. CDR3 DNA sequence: TGTGCCAGCAGCTTCACAGGGGGTTCCAATCAGCCCCAGCATTTT. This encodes CASSFTGGSNQPQHF. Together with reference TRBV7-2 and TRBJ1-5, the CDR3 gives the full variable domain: GAGVSQSPSNKVTEKGKDVELRCDPISGHTALYWYRQSLGQGLEFLIYFQGNSAPDKSGLPSDRFSAERTGGSVSTLTIQRTQQEDSAVYLCASSFTGGSNQPQHFGDGTRLSIL.

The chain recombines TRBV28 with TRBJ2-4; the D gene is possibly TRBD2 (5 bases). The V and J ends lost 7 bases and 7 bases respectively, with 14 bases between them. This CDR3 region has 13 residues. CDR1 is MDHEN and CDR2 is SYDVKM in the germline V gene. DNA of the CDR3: TGTGCCAGCAACACTGGACTTGTGAACATTCAGTACTTC. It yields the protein CASNTGLVNIQYF. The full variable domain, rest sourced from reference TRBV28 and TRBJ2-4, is DVKVTQSSRYLVKRTGEKVFLECVQDMDHENMFWYRQDPGLGLRLIYFSYDVKMKEKGDIPEGYSVSREKKERFSLILESASTNQTSMYLCASNTGLVNIQYFGAGTRLSVL.

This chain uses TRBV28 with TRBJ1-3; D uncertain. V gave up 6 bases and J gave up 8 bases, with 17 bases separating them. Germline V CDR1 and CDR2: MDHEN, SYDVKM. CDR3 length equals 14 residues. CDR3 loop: CASREDRTVDTIYF. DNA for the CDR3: TGTGCCAGCAGGGAGGACCGGACGGTGGACACCATATATTTT.

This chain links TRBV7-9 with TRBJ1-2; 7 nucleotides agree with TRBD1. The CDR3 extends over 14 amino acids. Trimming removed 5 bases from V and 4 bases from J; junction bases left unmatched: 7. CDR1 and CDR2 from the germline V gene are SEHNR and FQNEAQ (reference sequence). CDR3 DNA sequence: TGTGCCAGCAGCAAAACAGGGGTTGCCTATGGCTACACCTTC. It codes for CASSKTGVAYGYTF.

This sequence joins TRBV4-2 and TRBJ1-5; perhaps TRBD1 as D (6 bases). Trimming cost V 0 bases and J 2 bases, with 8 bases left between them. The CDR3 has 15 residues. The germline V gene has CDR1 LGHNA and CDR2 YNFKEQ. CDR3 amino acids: CASSQEAGGNQPQHF. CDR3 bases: TGTGCCAGCAGCCAAGAAGCAGGGGGCAATCAGCCCCAGCATTTT.

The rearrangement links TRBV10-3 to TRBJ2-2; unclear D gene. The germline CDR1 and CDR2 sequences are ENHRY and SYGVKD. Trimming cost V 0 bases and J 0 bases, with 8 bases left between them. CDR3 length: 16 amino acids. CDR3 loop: CAISESIVSNTGELFF. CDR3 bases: TGTGCCATCAGTGAGTCTATAGTCTCGAACACCGGGGAGCTGTTTTTT.

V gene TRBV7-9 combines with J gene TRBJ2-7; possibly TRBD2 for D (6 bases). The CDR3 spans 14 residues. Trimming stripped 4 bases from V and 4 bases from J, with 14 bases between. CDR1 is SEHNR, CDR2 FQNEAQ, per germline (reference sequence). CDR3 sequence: CASSSRDGRYEQYF. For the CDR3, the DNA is TGTGCCAGCAGCTCCCGGGACGGGAGATACGAGCAGTACTTC.

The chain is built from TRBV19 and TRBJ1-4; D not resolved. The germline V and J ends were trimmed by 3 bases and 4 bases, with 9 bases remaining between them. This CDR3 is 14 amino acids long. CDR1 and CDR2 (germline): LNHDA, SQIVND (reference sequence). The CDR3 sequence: CASSILTGNEKLFF. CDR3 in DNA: TGTGCCAGTAGTATCCTGACCGGTAATGAAAAACTGTTTTTT.

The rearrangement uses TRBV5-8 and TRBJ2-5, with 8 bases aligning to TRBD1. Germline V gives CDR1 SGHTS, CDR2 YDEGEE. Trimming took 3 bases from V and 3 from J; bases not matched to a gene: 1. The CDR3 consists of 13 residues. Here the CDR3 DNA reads TGTGCCAGCAGCTACAGGGGGGAAGAGACCCAGTACTTC. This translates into CASSYRGEETQYF.